This entry lists 27 T cell receptor beta chains sequenced from one sample in a study of T cell responses to AZD1222 COVID-19 vaccine. The repertoire was sequenced with immunoSEQ multiplex PCR; TCRdb's copy has only in-frame clones and lacks some. The sample has approximately 110,000 clones, more than 75% seen once. The starting material was peripheral blood, obtained on day 0 of AZD1222 vaccination. Receptors originate from an adult in good health.

This rearrangement joins TRBV4-3 to TRBJ2-1; possibly TRBD1 or TRBD2 for D (5 bases each). There are 18 residues in the CDR3. V dropped 0 bases and J dropped 0 bases, with 15 bases sitting between them. CDR1 and CDR2 (germline): LGHNA, YSLEER. The chain's CDR3 is CASSQDRGALLSYNEQFF. CDR3 nucleotide sequence: TGCGCCAGCAGCCAAGATCGGGGCGCACTCCTCTCCTACAATGAGCAGTTCTTC.

The CDR3 is CASSPDAGRAYEQYF. CDR3 bases: TGTGCCAGCAGCCCCGACGCGGGGAGAGCCTACGAGCAGTACTTC. V is TRBV5-6 and J is TRBJ2-7; a possible D gene is TRBD2 (6 bases). The CDR3 has 15 residues. Between the trimmed V and J ends, which lost 4 bases and 2 bases, there was a span of 16 bases. Germline V CDR1 and CDR2: SGHDT, YYEEEE.

This rearrangement joins TRBV19 to TRBJ2-7; no clear D. Looked up from germline, CDR1 is LNHDA and CDR2 is SQIVND (reference sequence). CDR3 size: 14 residues. Trimming removed 7 bases from V and 3 bases from J, with 16 bases in between. Written as DNA, the CDR3 is TGTGCCAGTAACTCCCGGCTGGGCAACTACGAGCAGTACTTC. This codes for CASNSRLGNYEQYF.

The chain uses TRBV5-1 and TRBJ2-7; D is perhaps TRBD2 (5 bases). V lost 1 base to trimming and J lost 1 base, with 12 bases between them. Germline V gene data show CDR1 as SGHRS and CDR2 as YFSETQ. The CDR3 spans 15 residues. CDR3 bases: TGCGCCAGCAGCTTGCGGGAAGGTAGGTCCTACGAGCAGTACTTC. Translating gives CASSLREGRSYEQYF.

This clone was found a few times. The chain combines TRBV27 with TRBJ2-3; D is unresolved. This CDR3 is 14 amino acids long. CDR1 and CDR2 (germline): MNHEY, SMNVEV (reference sequence). V was clipped by 0 bases and J by 4 bases, with 8 bases between them. CDR3 residues: CASSLSWSPDTQYF. Written as DNA, the CDR3 is TGTGCCAGCAGTTTATCTTGGTCTCCAGATACGCAGTATTTT.

The chain joins TRBV18 to TRBJ2-3; 15 bases are shared with TRBD2. Germline V gives CDR1 KGHSH, CDR2 LQKENI. The V gene end was trimmed by 1 base and the J gene end by 2 bases; junction bases not matched to a gene: 4. This CDR3 spans 18 amino acids. The CDR3 region is CASSPLGTSGGPTDTQYF. DNA for the CDR3: TGTGCCAGCTCACCACTTGGGACTAGCGGGGGGCCCACAGATACGCAGTATTTT.

This clone was detected only a few times. V and J are TRBV5-1 and TRBJ2-7; D gene unclear. The V gene lost 1 base and the J gene lost 6 bases, with 17 bases spanning the gap. The CDR3 consists of 15 residues. Per the germline V gene, CDR1 is SGHRS and CDR2 is YFSETQ. The CDR3 protein is CASSLWLGSEGEQYF. The CDR3 coding sequence is TGCGCCAGCAGCTTGTGGTTAGGTTCCGAAGGCGAGCAGTACTTC.

This chain joins TRBV28 and TRBJ1-2, with D uncertain. CDR3 length equals 13 residues. Germline CDR1 reads MDHEN; CDR2 reads SYDVKM. Trimming cost V 6 bases and J 8 bases, with 16 bases left between them. The DNA of the CDR3 is TGTGCCAGCAGCTCTAGAGGCGCGGGAGGCTACACCTTC. This translates into CASSSRGAGGYTF.

The chain recombines TRBV4-2 with TRBJ2-1; D might be TRBD1 or TRBD2, each matching 5 bases. The V end was cut by 1 base, the J end by 5 bases, with 12 bases between. CDR1 is LGHNA, CDR2 YNFKEQ, per germline. CDR3 length equals 15 residues. The chain's CDR3 is CASSQGRGANNEQFF. The CDR3 region has the DNA TGTGCCAGCAGCCAAGGTCGAGGGGCCAACAATGAGCAGTTCTTC.

This sequence joins TRBV10-1 and TRBJ2-4, with TRBD2 matching over 8 bases. V lost 3 bases, J lost 6 bases, and 10 bases stayed unmatched. CDR1 is WNHNN, CDR2 SYGVQD, per germline (reference sequence). The CDR3 consists of 16 residues. The CDR3 region is CASSDTAGAKGNIQYF. The CDR3 nucleotides read TGCGCCAGCAGTGACACAGCGGGAGCTAAGGGAAACATTCAGTACTTC.

This clone appeared a few times. This chain connects TRBV4-2 to TRBJ2-6; D not certain. CDR1 LGHNA and CDR2 YNFKEQ come from the germline V gene. The CDR3 covers 16 residues. V dropped 2 bases and J dropped 1 base, with 9 bases sitting between them. The CDR3 DNA sequence: TGTGCCAGCAGCCAATCGTTCAGGTCTGGGGCCAACGTCCTGACTTTC. Translation: CASSQSFRSGANVLTF.

The chain combines TRBV28 with TRBJ2-5, with 8 bases aligning to TRBD1. V lost 8 bases, J lost 5 bases, and 13 bases stayed unmatched. The CDR3 totals 15 residues. Per germline, CDR1 MDHEN and CDR2 SYDVKM. CDR3 sequence: CASGGSGQGRETQYF. The CDR3, as DNA: TGTGCCAGCGGCGGCTCCGGACAGGGTCGGGAGACCCAGTACTTC.

The chain has TRBV30 and TRBJ2-1; a possible D gene is TRBD1 (6 bases). The V gene lost 8 bases and the J gene lost 2 bases, with 10 bases spanning the gap. Germline assignment: CDR1 GTSNPN and CDR2 SVGIG (reference sequence). This CDR3 spans 12 amino acids. The DNA for the CDR3 is TGTGCCCAAGGGGGAACCTACAATGAGCAGTTCTTC. It specifies CAQGGTYNEQFF.

The chain joins TRBV10-2 to TRBJ2-3, with D unresolved. From germline, CDR1 is WSHSY and CDR2 SAAADI. CDR3 length equals 13 residues. Trimming cost V 7 bases and J 2 bases, with 10 bases left between them. As DNA, the CDR3 is TGCGCCAGCACTCCTAGGGCCACAGATACGCAGTATTTT. Translation gives CASTPRATDTQYF.

The chain joins TRBV13 to TRBJ2-1; 7 positions agree with TRBD1. The germline gives CDR1 PRHDT, CDR2 FYEKMQ (reference sequence). The CDR3 extends over 15 amino acids. V lost 4 bases and J lost 4; bases outside the gene matches: 7. The CDR3 region has the DNA TGTGCCAGCAGCTCAACGACAGGGCCGTACAATGAGCAGTTCTTC. It encodes CASSSTTGPYNEQFF.

This sequence joins TRBV10-1 and TRBJ1-5; possible D gene TRBD1, 5 bases. The CDR3 has 13 residues. CDR1 and CDR2 from the germline V gene are WNHNN and SYGVQD (reference sequence). Trimming pared 4 bases from V and 7 bases from J, leaving 11 bases between. CDR3 protein: CASSASGRQPQHF. The CDR3 DNA is TGCGCCAGCAGTGCCTCAGGGCGACAGCCCCAGCATTTT.

The chain carries TRBV4-1 and TRBJ2-7; D unresolved. Germline CDR1 and CDR2: MGHRA and YSYEKL. This CDR3 comprises 13 residues. Trimming left V 4 bases short and J 4 bases short, with 11 bases between. CDR3: CASSLTEIYEQYF. The CDR3 region has the DNA TGCGCCAGCAGCCTGACGGAGATTTACGAGCAGTACTTC.

The V and J genes are TRBV19 and TRBJ2-5; 7 bases fit TRBD1. With V trimmed by 3 bases and J by 3 bases, 7 bases remained unmatched. The germline CDR1 and CDR2 sequences are LNHDA and SQIVND (reference sequence). The CDR3 has 15 residues. CDR3 in DNA: TGTGCCAGTAGTATTAATGGACAGGATGAAGAGACCCAGTACTTC. Protein: CASSINGQDEETQYF.

The rearrangement joins TRBV3-1 (or the pseudogene TRBV3-2) to TRBJ2-3, with D unclear. V gave up 2 bases and J gave up 0 bases, with 6 bases separating them. Germline CDR1 and CDR2: LGHDT and YNNKEL (reference sequence). The CDR3 covers 14 residues. CDR3 loop: CASSQSASTDTQYF. In nucleotides, the CDR3 is TGTGCCAGCAGCCAATCAGCCAGCACAGATACGCAGTATTTT.

The rearrangement uses TRBV18 and TRBJ1-1; 7 bases are shared with TRBD1. V lost 6 bases to trimming and J lost 3 bases; unmatched junction nucleotides: 10. The CDR3 totals 15 residues. Germline CDR1 KGHSH, CDR2 LQKENI. As DNA, the CDR3 is TGTGCCAGCTCGCGTATAGGGACAGCGGACACTGAAGCTTTCTTT. This sequence encodes CASSRIGTADTEAFF.

This clone appeared once. The rearrangement joins TRBV11-2 to TRBJ1-1; D call uncertain. Trimming shortened V by 2 bases and J by 6 bases, and 7 bases separated the two germline ends. The germline V gene has CDR1 SGHAT and CDR2 FQNNGV. The CDR3 extends over 12 amino acids. In DNA, the CDR3 is TGTGCCAGCAGCTTACAGCTATCTGAAGCTTTCTTT. Translated, it gives CASSLQLSEAFF.

This chain connects TRBV9 to TRBJ2-2, with 7 nucleotides matching TRBD1. The J segment lost 0 bases and the V segment lost 0 bases, leaving 2 bases of the junction unmatched. Per germline, CDR1 SGDLS and CDR2 YYNGEE. CDR3 size: 16 residues. CDR3 coding DNA: TGTGCCAGCAGCGTAGTTGGGACAGCGAACACCGGGGAGCTGTTTTTT. Amino acid sequence: CASSVVGTANTGELFF.

The rearrangement uses TRBV6-6 and TRBJ1-6, with D unresolved. Trimming pared 0 bases from V and 8 bases from J, leaving 11 bases between. From germline, CDR1 is MNHNY and CDR2 SVGAGI (reference sequence). The CDR3 totals 15 residues. The CDR3 region is CASSYSNKVDSPLHF. Written as DNA, the CDR3 is TGTGCCAGCAGTTACTCGAATAAGGTAGATTCACCCCTCCACTTT.

The rearrangement uses TRBV5-1 and TRBJ1-4, with TRBD1 identical over 7 bases. CDR3 length equals 15 residues. V shed 4 bases and J 8 bases; nucleotides not matched to a gene: 11. Germline-derived CDR1 and CDR2 are SGHRS and YFSETQ. The DNA for the CDR3 is TGCGCCAGCAGCCATGGGGAGGGGGCTGGGGAAAAACTGTTTTTT. The encoded protein is CASSHGEGAGEKLFF.

This rearrangement joins TRBV11-2 to TRBJ2-7; D perhaps matches TRBD2 (5 bases). This CDR3 is 15 amino acids long. V lost 2 bases and J lost 2, with 13 bases in between. CDR1 and CDR2 (germline): SGHAT, FQNNGV. CDR3 nucleotide sequence: TGTGCCAGCAGCTTATCCCCCCGGGGTGCCTACGAGCAGTACTTC. Its protein product is CASSLSPRGAYEQYF.

The chain has TRBV5-8 and TRBJ2-1; 9 nucleotides align to TRBD2. With V trimmed by 3 bases and J by 4 bases, 5 bases remained unmatched. Germline V CDR1 and CDR2: SGHTS, YDEGEE. This CDR3 is 15 amino acids long. This CDR3 is CASSSPGLAYNEQFF. CDR3 DNA sequence: TGTGCCAGCAGCTCTCCCGGACTAGCGTACAATGAGCAGTTCTTC.

This chain links TRBV6-1 with TRBJ2-7; D is ambiguous. Trimming took 3 bases from V and 4 from J, leaving 7 bases between them. The CDR3 loop spans 12 amino acids. Per the germline V gene, CDR1 is MNHNS and CDR2 is SASEGT. CDR3 sequence reads: CASSEQRYEQYF. The CDR3 nucleotides are TGTGCCAGCAGTGAGCAAAGGTACGAGCAGTACTTC.